The source of this TCR beta chain is a study of control samples from healthy donors and cancer patients. The assay was immunoSEQ multiplex PCR, and TCRdb's table has in-frame clones only and misses some. Found here are tens of thousands of clones, approximately 87% of them singletons; the top ten hold under 3%. Trimming removed 0 bases at V and 6 bases at J, with 9 bases between. Germline V gene sequence: CDR1 LGHDT, CDR2 YNNKEL (reference sequence). The CDR3 consists of 14 residues. This clonotype was sampled from a woman aged 45-59 years with head and neck cancer. The genes are TRBV3-1 (or the pseudogene TRBV3-2) and TRBJ2-1; tentatively, D is TRBD2 (5 bases). The sample comprised PBMCs. CDR3 in DNA: TGTGCCAGCAGCCAAGATAGACTAATCAATGAGCAGTTCTTC. This encodes CASSQDRLINEQFF.